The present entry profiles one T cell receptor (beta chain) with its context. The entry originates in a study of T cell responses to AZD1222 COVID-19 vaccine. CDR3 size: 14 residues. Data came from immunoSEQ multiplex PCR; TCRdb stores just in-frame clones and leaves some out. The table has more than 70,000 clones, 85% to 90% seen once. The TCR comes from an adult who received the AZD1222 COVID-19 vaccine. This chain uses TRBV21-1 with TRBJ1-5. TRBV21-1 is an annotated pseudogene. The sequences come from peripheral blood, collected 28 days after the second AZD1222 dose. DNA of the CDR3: TGTGCCATCGCCCCCGGGGCCGGCAATCAGCCCCAGCATTTT. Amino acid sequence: CAIAPGAGNQPQHF.